The rows below give T cell receptor beta chains drawn from one sample of a study of OX40 agonist ivuxolimab in advanced cancers. The table came from immunoSEQ multiplex PCR; TCRdb's copy has only in-frame clones and leaves some out. This table holds 55,000 or so clones, around 90% found once. Source: CD4+ or CD8+ T cells sorted from blood, taken in a trial of the OX40 agonist ivuxolimab. Receptor source: an adult with an advanced solid tumor such as melanoma, head and neck, liver or kidney cancer. Both conserved end residues are trimmed from each CDR3.

V,CDR3
TRBV10-1,ASSVTSGPYNEQF
TRBV7-9,ASSSPRTSGEETQY
TRBV6-5,ASSSIGTGYNEQF
TRBV2,ASAETGGTGELF
TRBV18,ASSTTAGLLSSGNTIY
TRBV14,ASSHLAGLNEQF
TRBV27,ASSLTGGAGGQY
TRBV30,AWSVPRGAVYEQY
TRBV29-1,SVGENIQY
TRBV28,ASTPAGPASTDTQY
TRBV4-1,ASSQDLTRPTQY
TRBV27,ASRGGLAGVGTGELF
TRBV5-5,ASSWLGRGSSYNEQF
TRBV18,ASSPPPGYEQY
TRBV28,ASSSPLGSGSSYEQY
TRBV10-3,AISVGTRGQPQH
TRBV5-6,ASSLELAADTQY
TRBV6-5,ASRTVQGNGYT
TRBV5-1,ASASGRNEQF
TRBV28,ASSSLHRGSSPSYEQY
TRBV5-6,ASSFVWSQGYEQY
TRBV11-3,ASSLDSGQPQH
TRBV29-1,SVGSGQGVSYRIMNTEAF
TRBV18,ASSPPQREYEQY
TRBV28,ASSLRTGELF
TRBV28,ASSPRPVDEQF
TRBV30,AWSTGTSGSRSYNEQF
TRBV9,ASSVEGLGILGSELF
TRBV23-1,ASSHWYGIRANYGYT